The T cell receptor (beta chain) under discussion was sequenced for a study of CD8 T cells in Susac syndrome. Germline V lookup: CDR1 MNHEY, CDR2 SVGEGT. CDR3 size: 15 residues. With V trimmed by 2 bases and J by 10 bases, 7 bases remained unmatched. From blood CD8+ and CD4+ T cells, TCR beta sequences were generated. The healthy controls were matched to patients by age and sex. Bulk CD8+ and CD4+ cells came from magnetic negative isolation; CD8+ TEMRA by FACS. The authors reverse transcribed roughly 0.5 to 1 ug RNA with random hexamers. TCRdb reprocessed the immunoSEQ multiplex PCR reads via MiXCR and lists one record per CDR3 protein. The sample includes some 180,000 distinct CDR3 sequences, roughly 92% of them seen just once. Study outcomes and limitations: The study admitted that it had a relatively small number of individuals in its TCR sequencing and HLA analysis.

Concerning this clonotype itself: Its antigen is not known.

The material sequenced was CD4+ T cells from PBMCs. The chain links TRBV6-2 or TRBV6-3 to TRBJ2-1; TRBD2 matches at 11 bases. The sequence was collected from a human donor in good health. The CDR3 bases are TGTGCCAGCAGTTACGAGGGACTAGCGGCGCGGGAGCAGTTCTTC. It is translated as CASSYEGLAAREQFF.